The T cell receptor (beta chain) under discussion was sequenced for a study of T cell changes during pregnancy in multiple sclerosis. The CDR3 spans 15 residues. Trimming took 2 bases from V and 5 from J, leaving 15 bases between them. Germline-derived CDR1 and CDR2 are MDHEN and SYDVKM. Sequencing was performed with immunoSEQ multiplex PCR; in TCRdb, only in-frame clones are kept and a portion is missing. This table holds approximately 79,000 clones, over 85% found once. This rearrangement joins TRBV28 to TRBJ2-5; D is ambiguous. This clonotype originated in a female donor in good health, enrolled as a control in a pregnancy study. The material sequenced was peripheral blood, taken in the second trimester of pregnancy. DNA of the CDR3: TGTGCCAGCAGTTTACTAGACCTCGGCCGGGAGACCCAGTACTTC. Protein product: CASSLLDLGRETQYF.